Sequencing of this T cell receptor beta chain was carried out in a study of shared clonotypes between healthy human individuals. Overall study findings and caveats: Genetic and exposure-history diversity was limited by the small donor number.

Spread over ten immunoSEQ deep assay plates, unsorted PBMC DNA underwent sequencing. In the study's own analysis: ImmunoSEQ only sent back junction sequences with no quality scores, so filtering was done differently. The method was immunoSEQ multiplex PCR; TCRdb's version includes in-frame clones alone and lacks a portion of them. D and trimming were read from the DNA, whereas the V and J calls and clone size are those reported in that table. The profile shows more than 450,000 clones, 60% to 85% of them singletons. Participating donors were healthy, HIV-negative adults free of recent acute infections or vaccinations. This clone was found many times. Its antigen is unidentified. V lost 1 base and J lost 0; bases outside the gene matches: 5. Germline lookup yields CDR1 MGHRA and CDR2 YSYEKL. There are 16 residues in the CDR3.

The chain combines TRBV4-1 with TRBJ2-7, with TRBD2 matching 8 bases. The sequence came from a woman aged 40 to 50 in good health. Some clones in this sample may be carry-over from other donors' samples. Source material: PBMCs. In DNA, the CDR3 is TGCGCCAGCAGCCAAGTTCCTAGCGGGCGCTCCTACGAGCAGTACTTC. Translation: CASSQVPSGRSYEQYF.